The present T cell receptor (beta chain) was sequenced within a study of spatial heterogeneity in lung cancer. The study's findings and limits: At resection, ubiquitous expanded tumor TCRs appeared in blood more than at follow-up.

Time point specified: sample taken at primary tumor resection. This clonotype was seen ten or more times. Its specificity is not known. The CDR3 has 13 amino acids. Germline lookup yields CDR1 SGHAT and CDR2 FQDESV (reference sequence). V lost 5 bases, J lost 7 bases, and 6 bases stayed unmatched. TCR cDNA molecules each had a unique molecular identifier. TCRdb analysed the 5' RACE reads with MiXCR anew, one entry per CDR3 protein. The profile shows 30,000 to 40,000 distinct CDR3 sequences, about 5.2% of them singletons. V is TRBV11-1 and J is TRBJ2-3; 7 bases are a match to TRBD1. This clonotype was sampled from a female donor with early-stage non-small cell lung cancer. The material sequenced was PBMCs, taken at surgery. Here the CDR3 reads CASSLQTGNTQYF. For the CDR3, the DNA is TGTGCCAGCAGCCTACAGACAGGGAATACGCAGTATTTT.